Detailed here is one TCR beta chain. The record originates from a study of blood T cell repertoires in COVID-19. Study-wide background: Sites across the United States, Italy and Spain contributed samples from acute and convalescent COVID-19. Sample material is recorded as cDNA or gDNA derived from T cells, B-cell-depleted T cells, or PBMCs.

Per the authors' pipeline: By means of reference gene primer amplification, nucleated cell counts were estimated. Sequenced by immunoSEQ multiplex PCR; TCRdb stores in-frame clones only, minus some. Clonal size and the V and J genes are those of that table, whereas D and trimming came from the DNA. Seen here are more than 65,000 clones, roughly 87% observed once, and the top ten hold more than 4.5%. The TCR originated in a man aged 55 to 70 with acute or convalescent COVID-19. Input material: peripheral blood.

CDR3 in amino acids: CARGGTGVNEQFF. The CDR3 bases are TGTGCCAGGGGGGGGACAGGGGTCAATGAGCAGTTCTTC. The J gene is TRBJ2-1, the V gene TRBV2; TRBD1 matches at 10 bases. The CDR3 covers 13 residues. The trim removed 9 bases at V and 6 bases at J, leaving 5 bases unmatched. CDR1 is SNHLY, CDR2 FYNNEI, per germline. The full variable domain, in which reference TRBV2 and TRBJ2-1 provide the parts outside the CDR3, is EPEVTQTPSHQVTQMGQEVILRCVPISNHLYFYWYRQILGQKVEFLVSFYNNEISEKSEIFDDQFSVERPDGSNFTLKIRSTKLEDSAMYFCARGGTGVNEQFFGPGTRLTVL.